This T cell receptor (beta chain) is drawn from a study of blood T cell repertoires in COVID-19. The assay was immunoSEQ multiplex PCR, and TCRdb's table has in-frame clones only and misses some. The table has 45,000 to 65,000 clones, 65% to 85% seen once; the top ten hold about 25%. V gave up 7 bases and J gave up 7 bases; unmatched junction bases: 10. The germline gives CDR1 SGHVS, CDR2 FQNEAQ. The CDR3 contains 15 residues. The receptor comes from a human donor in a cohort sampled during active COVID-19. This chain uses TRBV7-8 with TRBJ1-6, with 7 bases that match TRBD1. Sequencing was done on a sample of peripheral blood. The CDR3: CASNPTPGGNSPLHF. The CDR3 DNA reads TGTGCCAGCAACCCGACCCCAGGGGGGAATTCACCCCTCCACTTT.